The present TCR beta chain was sequenced within a study of radiation and T cells in renal cell carcinoma. For the study at large: Nephrectomy followed 15 Gy stereotactic body radiation by 4 weeks. Study-wide points: From baseline, blood top tumor clonotypes peaked at 2 weeks post-radiation. Baseline intratumoral clonotype presence is unknown without pretreatment biopsies.

About this clone: Antigen specificity is unknown.

This table comes from immunoSEQ multiplex PCR, and its TCRdb copy is limited to in-frame clones, with some not included. The sample holds tens of thousands of clones, 82% seen once. Documented time point: baseline pretreatment blood. The sample's treatment: 15 Gy SBRT to primary tumor, nephrectomy 4 weeks later. The source material was blood, sampled from a patient whose treatment included radiotherapy and nephrectomy. The source is a man aged 55 to 70 with renal cell carcinoma.

The CDR3 loop is CASSATIQGAREQYF. CDR3 DNA: TGTGCCAGCAGCGCTACCATCCAGGGGGCGCGGGAGCAGTACTTC. V usage is TRBV7-8 and J usage is TRBJ2-7; 8 bases line up with TRBD1. Looked up from germline, CDR1 is SGHVS and CDR2 is FQNEAQ. The CDR3 sequence is 15 residues long. J lost 7 bases, V lost 5 bases, and 13 bases had no gene match.